This paragraph reports one TCR beta chain. The source of the sample is a study of OX40 agonist ivuxolimab in advanced cancers. Trimming removed 10 bases at V and 3 bases at J, with 16 bases between. The CDR3 loop spans 13 amino acids. CDR1 MNHEY and CDR2 SMNVEV come from the germline V gene (reference sequence). Some clones are missing from TCRdb's copy, which holds only in-frame ones; the method was immunoSEQ multiplex PCR. The data contain over 55,000 clones, 70% to 90% of them singletons. This sample comprised CD4+ or CD8+ T cells sorted from blood, obtained in a trial of the OX40 agonist ivuxolimab. This TCR came from an adult with an advanced solid tumor such as melanoma, head and neck, liver or kidney cancer. This chain uses TRBV27 with TRBJ2-7; TRBD1 or TRBD2 may be the D gene (5 bases each). CDR3 residues: CAIEGGHHYEQYV. For the CDR3, the DNA is TGTGCCATCGAGGGTGGACATCACTACGAGCAGTACGTC.